Below are 25 T cell receptor beta chains sequenced from a single sample in a study of cytomegalovirus exposure and HLA in healthy donors. 13 Jbeta primers and 60 Vbeta primers were used for the PCR. Only in-frame clones appear in the TCRdb table, and some are missing; sequencing was by immunoSEQ multiplex PCR. The table includes over 100,000 clones, about 76% detected once. Sequencing used PBMCs. These receptors originate from a man aged 40-49 years in good health and CMV-seropositive.

This chain uses TRBV6-1 with TRBJ1-2, with D tentatively TRBD1 (6 bases). The CDR3 contains 14 residues. V was clipped by 6 bases and J by 3 bases, with 14 bases between them. Germline values: CDR1 MNHNS, CDR2 SASEGT. The CDR3 loop is CASSPQGKDYGYTF. CDR3 DNA: TGTGCCAGCAGCCCGCAGGGGAAAGACTATGGCTACACCTTC.

The chain combines TRBV30 with TRBJ1-5; 9 bases map to TRBD1. Germline trimming cut 3 bases from V and 0 bases from J; bases unmatched to any gene: 9. The germline V gene has CDR1 GTSNPN and CDR2 SVGIG (reference sequence). The CDR3 loop spans 17 amino acids. CDR3 DNA sequence: TGTGCCTGGAGCTTACCGGGACAGGGATATAGCAATCAGCCCCAGCATTTT. Amino acids: CAWSLPGQGYSNQPQHF.

The chain employs TRBV6-5 and TRBJ1-2, with D perhaps TRBD1 (5 bases). V gave up 6 bases and J gave up 6 bases, with 17 bases separating them. The CDR3 totals 14 residues. Germline V CDR1 and CDR2: MNHEY, SVGAGI. CDR3 bases: TGTGCCAGCAGCGATACAGGTCTCCGGCATGGCTACACCTTC. It is translated as CASSDTGLRHGYTF.

J is TRBJ1-6 and V is TRBV19; no firm D call. V gave up 3 bases and J gave up 3 bases, with 6 bases separating them. CDR1 LNHDA and CDR2 SQIVND come from the germline V gene (reference sequence). The CDR3 consists of 14 residues. The CDR3 loop is CASSIRDYNSPLHF. For the CDR3, the DNA is TGTGCCAGTAGTATCCGGGACTATAATTCACCCCTCCACTTT.

Here the CDR3 reads CASSPGRNYGYTF. The CDR3 DNA sequence: TGCGCCAGCAGCCCAGGGAGGAACTATGGCTACACCTTC. The chain carries TRBV5-1 and TRBJ1-2; perhaps TRBD1 as D (5 bases). This CDR3 is 13 amino acids long. In germline, CDR1 is SGHRS, CDR2 YFSETQ. Trimming removed 4 bases from V and 2 bases from J, with 9 bases in between.

The chain's CDR3 is CASSSGTTGTGELFF. The CDR3 nucleotides read TGTGCCAGCAGTTCCGGGACAACGGGCACCGGGGAGCTGTTTTTT. This chain joins TRBV27 and TRBJ2-2, with D possibly being TRBD1 (6 bases). CDR3 length equals 15 residues. The V gene lost 4 bases and the J gene lost 4 bases, with 13 bases spanning the gap. The V gene's germline CDR1 is MNHEY and CDR2 SMNVEV (reference sequence).

The chain has TRBV5-4 and TRBJ2-1, with 10 bases identical to TRBD2. Losses at the gene ends were 4 bases for V and 4 bases for J; bases not matched to a gene: 5. The CDR3 covers 15 residues. Germline CDR1 and CDR2: SGHNT and YYREEE (reference sequence). CDR3 sequence: CASSAASGSYNEQFF. CDR3 nucleotide sequence: TGTGCCAGCAGCGCAGCTAGCGGGAGTTACAATGAGCAGTTCTTC.

This chain connects TRBV23-1 to TRBJ2-2, with 9 bases fitting TRBD2. TRBV23-1 is filed as an ORF, its function uncertain. The CDR3 is 16 amino acids. The ends lost 8 bases at V and 4 bases at J; junction bases unmatched: 11. The CDR3 DNA follows: TGCGCCAGCTCCACGGCGGGGGGGTGCGGCACCGGGGAGCTGTTTTTT. Translating gives CASSTAGGCGTGELFF.

The chain combines TRBV2 with TRBJ1-2, with TRBD1 as a possible D gene (5 bases). The CDR3 is 14 residues long. In germline, CDR1 is SNHLY, CDR2 FYNNEI. The ends were cut back, 5 bases at V and 4 bases at J, with 14 bases in the middle. The CDR3 nucleotides read TGTGCCAGCAGTCGCCGAAAGGGGTCCTATGGCTACACCTTC. It specifies CASSRRKGSYGYTF.

This clone has only one observation. The chain recombines TRBV2 with TRBJ1-6, with D unresolved. Germline V CDR1 and CDR2: SNHLY, FYNNEI. CDR3 size: 15 residues. Trimming shortened V by 4 bases and J by 5 bases, and 12 bases separated the two germline ends. The CDR3 coding sequence is TGTGCCAGCAGTGCGGGGTATAGGGATAATTCACCCCTCCACTTT. Its protein is CASSAGYRDNSPLHF.

This clone has only a few counts. J is TRBJ1-1 and V is TRBV27, with TRBD1 identical over 7 bases. The CDR3 is 12 amino acids. Germline lookup yields CDR1 MNHEY and CDR2 SMNVEV (reference sequence). With 5 bases clipped from V and 8 bases from J, the junction kept 5 bases outside the gene matches. CDR3 nucleotides: TGTGCCAGCAGTCCCCTGACAGGGGAAGCTTTCTTT. Translated, it gives CASSPLTGEAFF.

The chain combines TRBV5-1 with TRBJ2-1; 9 bases are shared with TRBD2. Germline CDR1 SGHRS, CDR2 YFSETQ. This CDR3 region has 15 residues. Losses at the gene ends were 2 bases for V and 2 bases for J; bases not matched to a gene: 2. The CDR3 DNA sequence: TGCGCCAGCAGCTTAAGCGGGGGGACCTACAATGAGCAGTTCTTC. This gives the protein CASSLSGGTYNEQFF.

Notes on this clone: Germline and junction disagree at one end, which may indicate a read error. V usage is TRBV15 and J usage is TRBJ2-7; D is undetermined. The CDR3 runs 15 residues. Germline V gene sequence: CDR1 LNHNV, CDR2 YYDKDF (reference sequence). The CDR3 bases are TGTGTCACCAGCAGAGAGGCCGTCAGCTCCTACGAGCAGTACTTC. Protein: CVTSREAVSSYEQYF.

The chain carries TRBV6-1 and TRBJ1-1; TRBD1 aligns across 10 bases. There are 15 residues in the CDR3. V shed 9 bases and J 4 bases; nucleotides not matched to a gene: 11. Per germline, CDR1 MNHNS and CDR2 SASEGT. CDR3 residues: CASSSGQGFGTEAFF. The CDR3 DNA is TGTGCCAGTTCGTCGGGACAGGGGTTCGGCACTGAAGCTTTCTTT.

The V and J genes are TRBV6-1 and TRBJ2-7; 8 nucleotides match TRBD1. The junction had 6 bases not matched to a gene; V was cut back by 1 base and J by 7 bases. Germline V gene sequence: CDR1 MNHNS, CDR2 SASEGT. The CDR3 covers 14 residues. DNA of the CDR3: TGTGCCAGCAGTGAAGGGCAGGGGGCGTGGGAGCAGTACTTC. Encoded protein: CASSEGQGAWEQYF.

This chain uses TRBV11-2 with TRBJ2-2; perhaps TRBD2 as D (6 bases). Per the germline V gene, CDR1 is SGHAT and CDR2 is FQNNGV. The CDR3 runs to 15 residues. The V end was cut by 5 bases, the J end by 3 bases, with 13 bases between. The CDR3 reads CASSKGLGDTGELFF. As DNA, the CDR3 is TGTGCCAGCAGCAAGGGACTGGGGGACACCGGGGAGCTGTTTTTT.

The CDR3 bases are TGTGCCAGCAGTCCTACATTGATTAGCCCTCGCACAGATACGCAGTATTTT. Translated, it gives CASSPTLISPRTDTQYF. This chain links TRBV25-1 with TRBJ2-3; D not resolved. Trimming took off 5 bases at V and 1 base at J, with 19 bases between the two ends. The CDR3 extends over 17 amino acids. Germline V gives CDR1 MGHDK, CDR2 SYGVNS.

The CDR3 sequence: CASSQWGRIGKNTEAFF. Here the CDR3 DNA reads TGCGCCAGCAGTCAATGGGGGAGGATCGGGAAGAACACTGAAGCTTTCTTT. The J gene is TRBJ1-1, the V gene TRBV23-1; D perhaps matches TRBD1 (5 bases). TRBV23-1 is an ORF, and what it does is uncertain. Trimming cost V 1 base and J 1 base, with 16 bases left between them. This CDR3 is built from 17 residues.

J is TRBJ1-5 and V is TRBV15; TRBD1 matches at 7 bases. This CDR3 comprises 15 residues. J lost 4 bases, V lost 3 bases, and 6 bases had no gene match. Germline values: CDR1 LNHNV, CDR2 YYDKDF (reference sequence). The CDR3 DNA sequence: TGTGCCACCAGCAGTGACAGGGTTGGGAATCAGCCCCAGCATTTT. This gives the protein CATSSDRVGNQPQHF.

V and J are TRBV9 and TRBJ2-7, with TRBD1 identical over 9 bases. The junction had 5 bases not matched to a gene; V was cut back by 4 bases and J by 6 bases. The germline gives CDR1 SGDLS, CDR2 YYNGEE. The CDR3 spans 13 residues. The CDR3 region is CASSSRDRAEQYF. The DNA of the CDR3 is TGTGCCAGCAGCTCGCGGGACAGGGCCGAGCAGTACTTC.

The chain recombines TRBV10-3 with TRBJ1-5; perhaps TRBD1 as D (5 bases). With 2 bases removed from V and 7 bases from J, the gap between germline ends came to 9 bases. Germline assignment: CDR1 ENHRY and CDR2 SYGVKD. This CDR3 has 13 amino acids. The CDR3 region is CAISEVRVQPQHF. CDR3 bases: TGTGCCATCAGTGAGGTCAGGGTCCAGCCCCAGCATTTT.

This clone came up once. This chain uses TRBV9 with TRBJ1-3, with D uncertain. Germline assignment: CDR1 SGDLS and CDR2 YYNGEE. The CDR3 runs 17 residues. The V end lost 1 base, the J end lost 0 bases, and 14 bases lay between the germline ends. This CDR3 reads CASSVFDNLSSGNTIYF. In nucleotides, the CDR3 is TGTGCCAGCAGCGTATTCGATAACCTAAGCTCTGGAAACACCATATATTTT.

The chain combines TRBV5-4 with TRBJ1-2; D gene ambiguous. The CDR3 runs 14 residues. The germline V gene encodes CDR1 SGHNT and CDR2 YYREEE (reference sequence). Trimming removed 0 bases at V and 4 bases at J, with 10 bases between. The CDR3 here is CASSLDRDLYGYTF. In DNA form, the CDR3 reads TGTGCCAGCAGCTTGGACAGAGACCTCTATGGCTACACCTTC.

The CDR3 protein is CASSALTSGGPDEQFF. The CDR3 DNA reads TGTGCCAGCAGTGCCCTCACTAGCGGGGGGCCCGATGAGCAGTTCTTC. The chain is built from TRBV6-4 and TRBJ2-1, with 12 bases that match TRBD2. Unmatched junction bases numbered 9, after V lost 4 bases and J lost 8 bases. CDR1 and CDR2 from the germline V gene are MRHNA and SNTAGT. CDR3 length equals 16 residues.

The V gene is TRBV21-1, the J gene TRBJ2-7; TRBD2 is the table's D call and was not checked against the DNA. TRBV21-1 is deemed a pseudogene. CDR3 length equals 16 residues. Here the CDR3 DNA reads TGTGCCAGCAGCAAAGCTACTAGCGGGGTTACCTACGAGCAGTACTTC. This gives the protein CASSKATSGVTYEQYF.